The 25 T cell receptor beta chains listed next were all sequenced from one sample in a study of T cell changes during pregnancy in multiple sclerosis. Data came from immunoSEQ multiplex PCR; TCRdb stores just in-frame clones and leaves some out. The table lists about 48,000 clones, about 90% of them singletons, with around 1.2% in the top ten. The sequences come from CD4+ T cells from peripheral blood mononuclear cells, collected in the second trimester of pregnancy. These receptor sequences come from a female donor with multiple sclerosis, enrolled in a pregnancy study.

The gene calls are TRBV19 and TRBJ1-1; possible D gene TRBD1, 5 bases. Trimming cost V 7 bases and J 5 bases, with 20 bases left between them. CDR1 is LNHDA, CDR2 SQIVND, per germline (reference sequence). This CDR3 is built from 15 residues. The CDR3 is CASISGGGVRTEAFF. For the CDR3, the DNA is TGTGCCAGTATCTCAGGCGGGGGAGTGAGGACTGAAGCTTTCTTT.

The CDR3: CASSPTGGNTGELFF. The CDR3 DNA is TGTGCCAGCAGCCCCACCGGGGGAAACACCGGGGAGCTGTTTTTT. This chain links TRBV7-2 with TRBJ2-2; D is perhaps TRBD2 (6 bases). Between the trimmed V and J ends, which lost 5 bases and 2 bases, there was a span of 12 bases. From germline, CDR1 is SGHTA and CDR2 FQGNSA. The CDR3 spans 15 residues.

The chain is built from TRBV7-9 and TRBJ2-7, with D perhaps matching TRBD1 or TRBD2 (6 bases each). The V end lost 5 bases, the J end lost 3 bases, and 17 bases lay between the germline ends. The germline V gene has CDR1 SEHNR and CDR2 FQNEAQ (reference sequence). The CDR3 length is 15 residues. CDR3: CASSLGGTRGYEQYF. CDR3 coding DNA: TGTGCCAGCAGCCTAGGGGGGACAAGGGGCTACGAGCAGTACTTC.

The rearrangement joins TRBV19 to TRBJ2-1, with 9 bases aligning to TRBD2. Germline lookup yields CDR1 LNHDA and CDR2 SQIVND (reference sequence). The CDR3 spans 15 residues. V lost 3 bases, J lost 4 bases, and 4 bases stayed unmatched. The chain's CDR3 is CASSMGLAGYNEQFF. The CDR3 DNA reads TGTGCCAGTAGTATGGGTCTAGCGGGATACAATGAGCAGTTCTTC. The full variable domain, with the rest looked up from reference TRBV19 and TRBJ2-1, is DGGITQSPKYLFRKEGQNVTLSCEQNLNHDAMYWYRQDPGQGLRLIYYSQIVNDFQKGDIAEGYSVSREKKESFPLTVTSAQKNPTAFYLCASSMGLAGYNEQFFGPGTRLTVL.

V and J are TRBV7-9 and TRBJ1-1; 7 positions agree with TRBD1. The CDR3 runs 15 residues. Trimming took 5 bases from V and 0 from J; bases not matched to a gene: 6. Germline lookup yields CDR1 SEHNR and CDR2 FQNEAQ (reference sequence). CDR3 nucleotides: TGTGCCAGCAGCCCCCCGGGACAGTTGAACACTGAAGCTTTCTTT. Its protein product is CASSPPGQLNTEAFF.

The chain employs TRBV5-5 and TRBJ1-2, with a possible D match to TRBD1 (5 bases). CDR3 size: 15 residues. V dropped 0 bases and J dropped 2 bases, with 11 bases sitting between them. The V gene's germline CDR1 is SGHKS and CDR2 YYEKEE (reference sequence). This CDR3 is CASSLVGGRNYGYTF. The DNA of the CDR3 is TGTGCCAGCAGCTTGGTGGGGGGGAGGAACTATGGCTACACCTTC.

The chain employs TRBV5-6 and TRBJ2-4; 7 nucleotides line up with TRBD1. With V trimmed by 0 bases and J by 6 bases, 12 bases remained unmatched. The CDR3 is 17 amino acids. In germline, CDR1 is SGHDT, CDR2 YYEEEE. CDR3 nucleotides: TGTGCCAGCAGCTTGGTAGTATTAGGGGGCGGGCGAAACATTCAGTACTTC. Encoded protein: CASSLVVLGGGRNIQYF. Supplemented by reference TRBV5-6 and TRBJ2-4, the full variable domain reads DAGVTQSPTHLIKTRGQQVTLRCSPKSGHDTVSWYQQALGQGPQFIFQYYEEEERQRGNFPDRFSGHQFPNYSSELNVNALLLGDSALYLCASSLVVLGGGRNIQYFGAGTRLSVL.

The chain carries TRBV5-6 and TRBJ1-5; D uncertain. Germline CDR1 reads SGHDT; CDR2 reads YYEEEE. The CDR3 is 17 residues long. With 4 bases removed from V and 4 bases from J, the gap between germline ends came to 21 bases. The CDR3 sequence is CASSPNKGSVLNQPQHF. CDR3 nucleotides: TGTGCCAGCAGCCCCAATAAAGGGAGCGTTTTAAATCAGCCCCAGCATTTT. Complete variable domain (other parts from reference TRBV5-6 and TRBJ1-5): DAGVTQSPTHLIKTRGQQVTLRCSPKSGHDTVSWYQQALGQGPQFIFQYYEEEERQRGNFPDRFSGHQFPNYSSELNVNALLLGDSALYLCASSPNKGSVLNQPQHFGDGTRLSIL.

CDR3 residues: CASSSAGGTTDTQYF. The CDR3 region has the DNA TGCGCCAGCAGCTCAGCGGGAGGGACCACAGATACGCAGTATTTT. This rearrangement joins TRBV5-1 to TRBJ2-3, with TRBD2 identical over 10 bases. With V trimmed by 3 bases and J by 2 bases, 3 bases remained unmatched. From germline, CDR1 is SGHRS and CDR2 YFSETQ. The CDR3 sequence is 15 residues long.

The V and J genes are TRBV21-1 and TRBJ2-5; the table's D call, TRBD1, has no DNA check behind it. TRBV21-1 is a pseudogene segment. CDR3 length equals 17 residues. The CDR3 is CASSKVSQGSRRKTQYF. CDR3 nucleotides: TGTGCCAGCAGCAAAGTAAGTCAGGGAAGCCGGAGAAAGACCCAGTACTTC.

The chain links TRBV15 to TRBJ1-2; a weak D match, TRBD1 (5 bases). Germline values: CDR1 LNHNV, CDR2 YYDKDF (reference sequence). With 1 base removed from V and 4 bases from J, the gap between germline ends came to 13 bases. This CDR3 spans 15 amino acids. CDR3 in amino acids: CATSRGRGTIYGYTF. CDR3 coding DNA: TGTGCCACCAGCAGAGGGAGAGGGACTATCTATGGCTACACCTTC.

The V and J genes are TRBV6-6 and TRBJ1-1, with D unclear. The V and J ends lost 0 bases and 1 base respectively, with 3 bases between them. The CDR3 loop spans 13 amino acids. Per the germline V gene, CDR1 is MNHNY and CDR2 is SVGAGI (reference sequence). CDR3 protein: CASSYSQNTEAFF. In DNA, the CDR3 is TGTGCCAGCAGTTACTCACAGAACACTGAAGCTTTCTTT.

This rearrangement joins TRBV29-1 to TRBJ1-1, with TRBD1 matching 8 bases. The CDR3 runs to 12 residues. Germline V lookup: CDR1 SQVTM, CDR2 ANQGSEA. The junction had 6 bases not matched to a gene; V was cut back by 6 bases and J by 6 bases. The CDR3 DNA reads TGCAGCGTCATGACAGGGGATCCTGAAGCTTTCTTT. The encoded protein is CSVMTGDPEAFF.

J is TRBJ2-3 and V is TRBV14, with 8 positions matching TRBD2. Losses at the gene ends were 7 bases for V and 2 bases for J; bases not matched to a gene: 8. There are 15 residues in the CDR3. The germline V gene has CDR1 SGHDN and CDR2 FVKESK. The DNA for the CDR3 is TGTGCCAGCATATTACTAGCGGACCCCACAGATACGCAGTATTTT. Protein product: CASILLADPTDTQYF.

The CDR3 is CASSYQGKGNTEAFF. The CDR3 DNA is TGTGCCAGCAGTTATCAGGGGAAAGGTAACACTGAAGCTTTCTTT. The chain joins TRBV6-5 to TRBJ1-1, with a tentative D call TRBD1 (6 bases). CDR3 length equals 15 residues. The germline gives CDR1 MNHEY, CDR2 SVGAGI. Trimming left V 3 bases short and J 2 bases short, with 13 bases between.

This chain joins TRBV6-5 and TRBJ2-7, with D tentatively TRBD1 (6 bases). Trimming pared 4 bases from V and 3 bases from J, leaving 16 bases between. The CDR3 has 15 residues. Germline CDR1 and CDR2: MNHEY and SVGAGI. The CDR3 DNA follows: TGTGCCAGCAGTTCCCAACTAACAGGGAACTACGAGCAGTACTTC. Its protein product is CASSSQLTGNYEQYF.

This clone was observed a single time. The CDR3 reads CASSLGTTGGYGYTF. CDR3 nucleotide sequence: TGTGCCAGCAGCTTGGGGACGACAGGGGGCTATGGCTACACCTTC. The chain combines TRBV7-9 with TRBJ1-2, with 9 bases matching TRBD1. Germline V gives CDR1 SEHNR, CDR2 FQNEAQ (reference sequence). V was clipped by 3 bases and J by 4 bases; unmatched bases: 6. There are 15 residues in the CDR3.

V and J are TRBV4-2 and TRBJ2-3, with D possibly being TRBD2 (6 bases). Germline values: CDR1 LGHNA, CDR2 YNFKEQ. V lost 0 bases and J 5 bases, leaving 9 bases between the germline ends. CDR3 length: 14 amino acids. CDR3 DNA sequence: TGTGCCAGCAGCCAAGAGGGGGGAGTAGATACGCAGTATTTT. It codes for CASSQEGGVDTQYF.

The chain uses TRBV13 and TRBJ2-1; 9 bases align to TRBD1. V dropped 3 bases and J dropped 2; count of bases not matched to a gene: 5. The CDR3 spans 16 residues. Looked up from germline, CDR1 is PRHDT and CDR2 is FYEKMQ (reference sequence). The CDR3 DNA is TGTGCCAGCAGCTTGATGCGGGACAGGGCCTACAATGAGCAGTTCTTC. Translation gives CASSLMRDRAYNEQFF.

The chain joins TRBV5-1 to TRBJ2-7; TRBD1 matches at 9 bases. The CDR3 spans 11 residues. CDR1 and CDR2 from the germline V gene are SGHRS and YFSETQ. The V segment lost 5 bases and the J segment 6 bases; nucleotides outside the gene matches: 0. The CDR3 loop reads CASRTGGEQYF. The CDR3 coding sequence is TGCGCCAGCAGGACAGGGGGCGAGCAGTACTTC.

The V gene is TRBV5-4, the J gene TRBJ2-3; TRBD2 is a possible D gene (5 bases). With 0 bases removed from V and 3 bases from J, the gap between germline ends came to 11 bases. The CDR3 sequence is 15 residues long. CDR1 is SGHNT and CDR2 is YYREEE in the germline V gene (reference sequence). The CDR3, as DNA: TGTGCCAGCAGCTTGGACCGCCCGGGGACAGATACGCAGTATTTT. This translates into CASSLDRPGTDTQYF.

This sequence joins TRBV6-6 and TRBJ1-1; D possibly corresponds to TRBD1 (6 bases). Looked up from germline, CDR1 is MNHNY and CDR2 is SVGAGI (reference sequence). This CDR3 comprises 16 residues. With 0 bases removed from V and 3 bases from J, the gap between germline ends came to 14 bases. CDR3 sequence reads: CASSYSWGRIHTEAFF. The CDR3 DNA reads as TGTGCCAGCAGTTACTCTTGGGGGCGCATCCACACTGAAGCTTTCTTT.

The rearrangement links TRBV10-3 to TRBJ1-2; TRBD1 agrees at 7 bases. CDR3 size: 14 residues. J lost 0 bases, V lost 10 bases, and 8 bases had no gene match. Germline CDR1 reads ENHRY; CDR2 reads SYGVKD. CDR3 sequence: CATTTGRANYGYTF. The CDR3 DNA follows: TGTGCCACAACGACAGGGAGAGCTAACTATGGCTACACCTTC.

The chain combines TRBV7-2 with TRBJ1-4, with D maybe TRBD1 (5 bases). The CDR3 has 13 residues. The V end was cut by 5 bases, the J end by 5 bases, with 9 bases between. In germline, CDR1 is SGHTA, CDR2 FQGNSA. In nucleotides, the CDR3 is TGTGCCAGCAGCACCAGACAGAATGAAAAACTGTTTTTT. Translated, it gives CASSTRQNEKLFF.

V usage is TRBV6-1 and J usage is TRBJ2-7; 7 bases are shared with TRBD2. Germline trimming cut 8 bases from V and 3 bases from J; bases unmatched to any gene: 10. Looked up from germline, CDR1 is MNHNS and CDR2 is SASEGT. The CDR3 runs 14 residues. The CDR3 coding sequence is TGTGCCAGCCAGGAGGGCGGGAGTGTCTACGAGCAGTACTTC. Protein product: CASQEGGSVYEQYF.